This T cell receptor (beta chain) appears in the sequencing data of a study of blood T cell repertoires in COVID-19 (dated by TCRdb to the early 2020s). With respect to the entire study: The collaborator samples originated in the United States, Italy and Spain and spanned the acute and convalescent phases of COVID-19. HLA class I and class II types, where available, came from metadata supplied by the sample provider rather than from assay-based typing. The material from the prospective study consisted of cDNA or gDNA derived from T cells, B-cell-depleted T cells, or PBMCs. The repertoires were released in a freely available public database intended as a resource for research on the immune response to SARS-CoV-2. Nearly every sample came with metadata listing a de-identified subject ID, COVID-19 status, age in years and sex. The dataset comprised deeply sampled blood TCRbeta repertoires from subjects exposed to, actively infected with, or recovered from COVID-19. Samples came from the ongoing ImmuneRACE study (first 160 participants) plus 1,254 subjects from 6 global collaborators.

V sheds 4 bases and J sheds 3 bases, leaving 10 bases between their ends. The CDR3 numbers 13 residues from cysteine through phenylalanine. Only the CDR3 part of the read is kept: 39 bases, read in frame from the first base. The germline V gene sets CDR1 to SGDLS and CDR2 to YYNGEE. TCRbeta CDR3 regions were amplified from genomic DNA using the immunoSEQ Assay, a bias-controlled multiplex PCR. In the source study's methods: Nucleated cell counts per sample were estimated from amplification of reference gene primers within the assay. Sequence reads were collapsed and filtered to measure the absolute abundance of every unique TCRbeta CDR3 rearrangement. For each sample, productive Simpson clonality was calculated by taking the square root of Simpson's diversity index across productive rearrangements. TCRdb provides this immuneACCESS table in a form limited to in-frame rearrangements. Some clones are lacking; in checked studies, under half of them reflect an unresolved V gene, and why the rest are absent is not known. The DNA was the basis for D and trimming; V, J and clone size are from that table. Here the sample has about 180,000 clones; about four fifths occur a single time. The ten largest clones take up around 7.3% of the sample.

The investigation overall reported the following: The quantity of clinical and demographic metadata differed by source and by participant and was supplied without curation.

In Seattle, one collaborating source enrolled patients while the infection was active and tracked those patients longitudinally over the course of disease. Collaborating institutions collected whole blood in K2EDTA tubes following their own protocols. Collaborator samples were shipped for TCRbeta analysis as frozen whole blood, isolated PBMCs, or DNA extracted from either sample type. Remarks on this clone: Its antigen remains unidentified. There are no base qualities to consult, and no much larger clone falls within one base.

The V and J genes are TRBV9 and TRBJ1-1; the D gene is possibly TRBD1, with 5 bases matching. Source material: peripheral blood. The sequence came from a woman aged 70-85 years with COVID-19, enrolled during active disease. The DNA sequence is given as TGTGCCAGCAGCACGGGGGGTCACACTGAAGCTTTCTTT. Protein translation: CASSTGGHTEAFF.